The rows below give T cell receptor beta chains drawn from one sample of a study of blood T cell repertoires in COVID-19. TCRdb's copy holds only in-frame clones and misses some; the assay was immunoSEQ multiplex PCR. The sample includes approximately 97,000 clones, approximately 84% of them seen just once. Sequenced input: peripheral blood. Every receptor here comes from a man aged 35 to 55 with active or convalescent COVID-19. Each CDR3 is given without its conserved first and last residue. A D gene is named only where the DNA matches it firmly. Not all rows give a size; the values are once, few, many and, for expanded clones, a class.

NA	TRBV18	TRBD2	TRBJ2-7	ASSPKSGGASYEQY
NA	TRBV2	NA	TRBJ1-2	ASRGGYGYT
NA	TRBV5-1	TRBD1	TRBJ1-1	ASSSQGETLNTEAF
NA	TRBV7-2	TRBD2	TRBJ2-5	ASSLVGGLAEETQY
NA	TRBV18	TRBD2	TRBJ2-7	ASSLGLAGGYEQY
NA	TRBV4-2	TRBD2	TRBJ2-7	ASSQATSGGYEQY
NA	TRBV10-3	TRBD1	TRBJ1-1	AISVDRGRGTEAF
NA	TRBV6-2/TRBV6-3	NA	TRBJ1-5	ASSPLGRGDQPQH
NA	TRBV3-1/TRBV3-2	TRBD1	TRBJ1-6	ASSQGLGQLY
once	TRBV24-1	TRBD2	TRBJ2-3	ATSDIAGKQY
NA	TRBV5-1	NA	TRBJ2-5	ASSPSAGRETQY
NA	TRBV4-1	NA	TRBJ1-4	ASSQGGAPTNEKLF
once	TRBV25-1	NA	TRBJ1-2	ASSESGFPLYGYT
NA	TRBV3-1/TRBV3-2	NA	TRBJ1-6	ASSPLAGWSPLH
NA	TRBV27	TRBD2	TRBJ2-5	ASSRTSGGLYQETQY
NA	TRBV6-4	TRBD2	TRBJ2-1	ASSRTSGDNNEQF
NA	TRBV6-4	NA	TRBJ1-6	ASSLSGVGNSPLH
few	TRBV5-6	TRBD1	TRBJ1-4	ASRGTGTGGEKLF
NA	TRBV10-1	NA	TRBJ2-3	ASSEGGGSGTQY
NA	TRBV6-5	TRBD1	TRBJ1-2	ASSYGTGGGYT
NA	TRBV6-5	NA	TRBJ2-7	ASSYVGHLSYEQY
NA	TRBV28	NA	TRBJ2-7	ASSFSQTYEQY
NA	TRBV2	NA	TRBJ1-6	ARSIGPGNSPLH
once	TRBV6-5	NA	TRBJ1-2	ASSRSGANYGYT
NA	TRBV5-1	NA	TRBJ1-6	ASSLDRAGSPLH
few	TRBV27	TRBD2	TRBJ2-2	ASSPGLVFRELF
NA	TRBV18	NA	TRBJ2-3	ASSPGLSSTDTQY
NA	TRBV11-2	NA	TRBJ2-7	ASSFSGNSYEQY